These 21 T cell receptor beta chains originate from one sample sequenced in a study of T cell changes during pregnancy in multiple sclerosis. Profiled with immunoSEQ multiplex PCR; TCRdb holds only in-frame clones, not every one. The profile shows fewer than 70,000 clones, 94% of them singletons. The specimen was CD8+ T cells from peripheral blood mononuclear cells, collected in the third trimester of pregnancy. The receptors were gathered from a female donor with multiple sclerosis, enrolled in a pregnancy study.

The genes are TRBV27 and TRBJ2-1; TRBD1 matches at 7 bases. The CDR3 is made up of 16 amino acids. The junction had 10 bases not matched to a gene; V was cut back by 4 bases and J by 4 bases. Germline CDR1 and CDR2: MNHEY and SMNVEV (reference sequence). The CDR3 region is CASSSTTGMEYNEQFF. CDR3 DNA sequence: TGTGCCAGCAGTTCCACGACAGGGATGGAGTACAATGAGCAGTTCTTC.

The rearrangement joins TRBV6-5 to TRBJ2-7; D unclear. CDR1 is MNHEY, CDR2 SVGAGI, per germline. V was trimmed by 8 bases and J by 2 bases, leaving 13 bases between them. This CDR3 has 13 residues. CDR3 DNA: TGTGCCAGCGCAATTGGTGGAGCCTACGAGCAGTACTTC. Protein product: CASAIGGAYEQYF.

The gene calls are TRBV27 and TRBJ2-7, with a tentative D call TRBD1 (5 bases). The V end lost 6 bases, the J end lost 2 bases, and 14 bases lay between the germline ends. Germline loops: CDR1 MNHEY, CDR2 SMNVEV (reference sequence). CDR3 length equals 14 residues. This CDR3 reads CASSLAGRPYEQYF. CDR3 DNA sequence: TGTGCCAGCAGCCTGGCAGGGCGGCCCTACGAGCAGTACTTC.

V gene TRBV13 combines with J gene TRBJ2-7, with 13 bases matching TRBD2. The CDR3 spans 15 residues. The V gene's germline CDR1 is PRHDT and CDR2 FYEKMQ (reference sequence). After removal of 5 bases from V and 6 bases from J, the junction contained 7 bases not matched to a gene. The CDR3 DNA follows: TGTGCCAGCAGCGTGGGACTAGCGGGATTTGCCGAGCAGTACTTC. Protein: CASSVGLAGFAEQYF.

V usage is TRBV18 and J usage is TRBJ1-1; D may be TRBD1 (5 bases). Germline CDR1 is KGHSH and CDR2 is LQKENI. Trimming cost V 2 bases and J 3 bases, with 10 bases left between them. CDR3 size: 14 residues. CDR3 amino acids: CASSPSRVYTEAFF. The DNA of the CDR3 is TGTGCCAGCTCACCATCCAGGGTATACACTGAAGCTTTCTTT.

The chain has TRBV18 and TRBJ2-7; D is undetermined. The CDR3 spans 15 residues. CDR1 is KGHSH, CDR2 LQKENI, per germline. Trimming pared 0 bases from V and 0 bases from J, leaving 9 bases between. The CDR3 DNA reads as TGTGCCAGCTCACCACCTCACGCGGCCTCCTACGAGCAGTACTTC. Its translation: CASSPPHAASYEQYF.

V and J are TRBV6-6 and TRBJ1-5; D is unresolved. The CDR3 is made up of 16 amino acids. V was shortened by 2 bases and J by 0 bases, with 11 bases between the two germline ends. Germline CDR1 is MNHNY and CDR2 is SVGAGI (reference sequence). The CDR3 region is CASSYPTEYSNQPQHF. The DNA for the CDR3 is TGTGCCAGCAGTTACCCTACAGAGTATAGCAATCAGCCCCAGCATTTT.

This clone occurred a few times. J is TRBJ1-5 and V is TRBV21-1; the table assigns TRBD1, which was not confirmed against the DNA. TRBV21-1 represents a pseudogene. There are 14 residues in the CDR3. This CDR3 reads CASSSGEGDQPQHF. The CDR3 DNA sequence: TGTGCCAGCAGCAGTGGGGAAGGGGATCAGCCCCAGCATTTT.

The CDR3 is CASSSDRVGNYGYTF. In DNA, the CDR3 is TGTGCCAGCAGCTCAGACAGGGTAGGGAACTATGGCTACACCTTC. The rearrangement uses TRBV7-9 and TRBJ1-2, with 7 bases aligning to TRBD1. Germline loops: CDR1 SEHNR, CDR2 FQNEAQ (reference sequence). With V trimmed by 4 bases and J by 2 bases, 7 bases remained unmatched. CDR3 length equals 15 residues.

This clone was recorded once. The V call is TRBV21-1, the J call TRBJ2-2; the D segment call TRBD2 is taken from the table without a DNA check. TRBV21-1 is annotated as a pseudogene. There are 16 residues in the CDR3. The CDR3 DNA follows: TGTGCCAGCAGCAAGTGGCTAGCGTCGAAAACCGGGGAGCTGTTTTTT. Protein: CASSKWLASKTGELFF.

The J gene is TRBJ2-3, the V gene TRBV7-9; 13 nucleotides line up with TRBD2. This CDR3 region has 15 residues. The junction had 2 bases not matched to a gene; V was cut back by 5 bases and J by 3 bases. CDR1 and CDR2 (germline): SEHNR, FQNEAQ (reference sequence). This CDR3 reads CASSQTSGRTDTQYF. In DNA form, the CDR3 reads TGTGCCAGCAGCCAGACTAGCGGGAGGACAGATACGCAGTATTTT.

This clone has only one observation. This rearrangement joins TRBV6-1 to TRBJ2-7, with TRBD2 matching 8 bases. V lost 6 bases to trimming and J lost 2 bases; unmatched junction nucleotides: 6. This CDR3 comprises 14 residues. Germline CDR1 and CDR2: MNHNS and SASEGT. The CDR3 reads CASRFYSGTYEQYF. The CDR3 region has the DNA TGTGCCAGCAGGTTTTATAGCGGGACCTACGAGCAGTACTTC.

The gene calls are TRBV13 and TRBJ2-5; 11 nucleotides align to TRBD2. V lost 5 bases and J lost 5; bases outside the gene matches: 16. The CDR3 contains 18 residues. Per the germline V gene, CDR1 is PRHDT and CDR2 is FYEKMQ (reference sequence). The CDR3 nucleotides are TGTGCCAGCAGCCCCTGGGGCTCTAGCGGGAGGCGGGGGGAGACCCAGTACTTC. Amino acids: CASSPWGSSGRRGETQYF.

V is TRBV5-4 and J is TRBJ2-7; D perhaps matches TRBD2 (5 bases). V was shortened by 3 bases and J by 2 bases, with 12 bases between the two germline ends. Germline loops: CDR1 SGHNT, CDR2 YYREEE (reference sequence). The CDR3 runs 14 residues. The DNA of the CDR3 is TGTGCCAGCAGCTCCCTCCCCGGGACCTACGAGCAGTACTTC. This codes for CASSSLPGTYEQYF.

The genes are TRBV7-2 and TRBJ2-1; tentatively, D is TRBD2 (5 bases). V lost 5 bases, J lost 2 bases, and 13 bases lay in between. This CDR3 has 15 residues. From germline, CDR1 is SGHTA and CDR2 FQGNSA. CDR3 sequence (DNA): TGTGCCAGCAGCCCTTACCGGGGTCCCTACAATGAGCAGTTCTTC. Protein product: CASSPYRGPYNEQFF.

The V call is TRBV11-2, the J call TRBJ1-1; no definite D call. This CDR3 comprises 13 residues. Trimming pared 0 bases from V and 8 bases from J, leaving 10 bases between. Germline CDR1 and CDR2: SGHAT and FQNNGV. CDR3 sequence (DNA): TGTGCCAGCAGCTTAGATGTCACTCGCGAAGCTTTCTTT. It is translated as CASSLDVTREAFF. The full variable domain, rest sourced from reference TRBV11-2 and TRBJ1-1, is EAGVAQSPRYKIIEKRQSVAFWCNPISGHATLYWYQQILGQGPKLLIQFQNNGVVDDSQLPKDRFSAERLKGVDSTLKIQPAKLEDSAVYLCASSLDVTREAFFGQGTRLTVV.

This chain joins TRBV18 and TRBJ2-1; no clear D. Germline CDR1 reads KGHSH; CDR2 reads LQKENI. The CDR3 runs 12 residues. V was shortened by 2 bases and J by 9 bases, with 8 bases between the two germline ends. CDR3: CASSPETVEQFF. The CDR3 DNA reads TGTGCCAGCTCACCAGAAACAGTTGAGCAGTTCTTC.

The V call is TRBV4-1, the J call TRBJ1-1; tentatively, D is TRBD1 (6 bases). Trimming took 4 bases from V and 5 from J, leaving 23 bases between them. The CDR3 has 17 residues. CDR1 is MGHRA and CDR2 is YSYEKL in the germline V gene. CDR3 bases: TGCGCCAGCAGCCCAATATACCCGGGACAACTCACTACTGAAGCTTTCTTT. Translated, it gives CASSPIYPGQLTTEAFF.

The gene calls are TRBV5-1 and TRBJ2-7; 7 nucleotides line up with TRBD1. The CDR3 covers 14 residues. The V gene end was trimmed by 0 bases and the J gene end by 5 bases; junction bases not matched to a gene: 5. CDR1 and CDR2 from the germline V gene are SGHRS and YFSETQ. This CDR3 is CASSLGQGMNEQYF. The CDR3 bases are TGCGCCAGCAGCTTGGGACAGGGAATGAACGAGCAGTACTTC.

The rearrangement joins TRBV5-6 to TRBJ1-1; D gene unclear. CDR3 length: 12 amino acids. V was clipped by 4 bases and J by 3 bases, with 7 bases between them. Germline V lookup: CDR1 SGHDT, CDR2 YYEEEE. The CDR3 DNA reads TGTGCCAGCAGCGCCTCGGACACTGAAGCTTTCTTT. Protein sequence: CASSASDTEAFF.

The gene calls are TRBV9 and TRBJ2-1; unclear D gene. The CDR3 has 15 residues. Trimming took 0 bases from V and 3 from J, leaving 10 bases between them. Per the germline V gene, CDR1 is SGDLS and CDR2 is YYNGEE. In DNA form, the CDR3 reads TGTGCCAGCAGCGTAGAAATCAACTACTACAATGAGCAGTTCTTC. This translates into CASSVEINYYNEQFF.